A single sample is the source of the 27 T cell receptor beta chains below, sequenced in a study of metastatic and nonmetastatic thyroid tumors. TCRdb re-called the PCR reads through MiXCR. The sample consists of approximately 38,000 clones, roughly a quarter of them appearing once. None of the patients had undergone any treatment ahead of thyroid surgery. The sample comprised blood. The receptors here all came from a female donor with papillary thyroid cancer or a benign thyroid nodule (not recorded which). Some clones in this sample may be carry-over from other donors' samples.

The chain employs TRBV27 and TRBJ1-6; no reliable D call. The CDR3 extends over 14 amino acids. Between the trimmed V and J ends, which lost 3 bases and 5 bases, there was a span of 8 bases. From germline, CDR1 is MNHEY and CDR2 SMNVEV (reference sequence). CDR3 coding DNA: TGTGCCAGCAGTTTCGCGACCCATAATTCACCCCTCCACTTT. Its protein product is CASSFATHNSPLHF.

This clone was seen at least ten times. The gene calls are TRBV5-5 and TRBJ1-5; D is undetermined. CDR3 size: 14 residues. Germline values: CDR1 SGHKS, CDR2 YYEKEE (reference sequence). Deletions cut 0 bases from V and 10 bases from J, with 14 bases between. In DNA form, the CDR3 reads TGTGCCAGCAGCTTGGCCGAGGGTAATGTTCCCCAGCATTTT. This gives the protein CASSLAEGNVPQHF.

By sample share, this clone is large. J is TRBJ2-3 and V is TRBV6-1; 9 bases map to TRBD1. The CDR3 is made up of 15 amino acids. V was pared by 5 bases and J by 3 bases, with 6 bases of the junction left unmatched. CDR1 MNHNS and CDR2 SASEGT come from the germline V gene. The CDR3 region is CASSSGQGVTDTQYF. The CDR3 bases are TGTGCCAGCAGTTCGGGACAGGGTGTTACAGATACGCAGTATTTT.

By sample fraction, this clone is medium-sized. J is TRBJ2-7 and V is TRBV27; D ambiguous. The ends were cut back, 0 bases at V and 7 bases at J, with 10 bases in the middle. Germline V lookup: CDR1 MNHEY, CDR2 SMNVEV (reference sequence). This CDR3 has 13 residues. DNA for the CDR3: TGTGCCAGCAGTTTATCGACCGATTCTGAGCAGTACTTC. Amino acids: CASSLSTDSEQYF.

Points on this clone: One end of the junction fails to match germline, which may point to a read error. J is TRBJ1-1 and V is TRBV24-1; D is possibly TRBD1 (5 bases). The CDR3 contains 15 residues. Germline V lookup: CDR1 KGHDR, CDR2 SFDVKD. As DNA, the CDR3 is TGTGCCACCAGTGATTCAGGGTGGGGGAGCACTGAATCTTTCTTT. Residues: CATSDSGWGSTESFF.

The genes are TRBV5-1 and TRBJ1-2, with a tentative D call TRBD1 (6 bases). Germline CDR1 is SGHRS and CDR2 is YFSETQ. The ends were cut back, 4 bases at V and 4 bases at J, with 17 bases in the middle. This CDR3 is built from 15 residues. In DNA form, the CDR3 reads TGCGCCAGCAGCGACGTTAAGACAGGAACCTATGGCTACACCTTC. Translation: CASSDVKTGTYGYTF. The whole variable domain, remainder taken from reference TRBV5-1 and TRBJ1-2, is KAGVTQTPRYLIKTRGQQVTLSCSPISGHRSVSWYQQTPGQGLQFLFEYFSETQRNKGNFPGRFSGRQFSNSRSEMNVSTLELGDSALYLCASSDVKTGTYGYTFGSGTRLTVV.

V usage is TRBV29-1 and J usage is TRBJ2-1; 8 bases are shared with TRBD1. This CDR3 has 14 residues. Trimming at V came to 1 base and at J to 8 bases, leaving 7 bases not matched to a gene. Germline CDR1 SQVTM, CDR2 ANQGSEA. The CDR3 nucleotides are TGCAGCGTTGAAGGGACAGGGTACAGCGATGAGCAGTTCTTC. Encoded protein: CSVEGTGYSDEQFF.

This clone was detected many times. The gene calls are TRBV4-3 and TRBJ2-7, with 7 positions matching TRBD2. Germline V CDR1 and CDR2: LGHNA, YSLEER. Trimming at V came to 0 bases and at J to 3 bases, leaving 8 bases not matched to a gene. The CDR3 runs 16 residues. The CDR3 here is CASSQDLGGMVYEQYF. In DNA, the CDR3 is TGCGCCAGCAGCCAAGATTTGGGGGGGATGGTCTACGAGCAGTACTTC.

This chain uses TRBV19 with TRBJ2-7; possibly TRBD2 for D (6 bases). Per germline, CDR1 LNHDA and CDR2 SQIVND (reference sequence). V lost 3 bases and J 6 bases, leaving 15 bases between the germline ends. This CDR3 region has 14 residues. CDR3 in amino acids: CASSIYSEEGEQYF. The CDR3 DNA sequence: TGTGCCAGTAGTATCTATTCCGAGGAGGGCGAGCAGTACTTC.

The chain combines TRBV4-2 with TRBJ2-3, with 7 bases fitting TRBD2. V trimming: 1 base; J trimming: 4 bases; junction bases outside the gene matches: 2. Germline V gene sequence: CDR1 LGHNA, CDR2 YNFKEQ. The CDR3 consists of 14 residues. The CDR3 protein is CASSQGAGADTQYF. Here the CDR3 DNA reads TGTGCCAGCAGCCAAGGGGCGGGGGCAGATACGCAGTATTTT.

There are many counts of this clone. J is TRBJ2-1 and V is TRBV9; TRBD2 agrees at 11 bases. The CDR3 covers 15 residues. V gave up 3 bases and J gave up 1 base; unmatched junction bases: 0. Looked up from germline, CDR1 is SGDLS and CDR2 is YYNGEE. The CDR3 nucleotides read TGTGCCAGCAGCGCTAGCGGGAGGTCCTACAATGAGCAGTTCTTC. Translated: CASSASGRSYNEQFF.

Ten or more counts support this clone. DNA of the CDR3: TGCGCCAGCAGCTTGGCGGGCCTAGCTGAGGCCGAGCAGTACTTC. Translating it yields CASSLAGLAEAEQYF. V usage is TRBV5-1 and J usage is TRBJ2-7; tentative D call: TRBD2 (5 bases). Deletions cut 0 bases from V and 6 bases from J, with 16 bases between. Per the germline V gene, CDR1 is SGHRS and CDR2 is YFSETQ. CDR3 size: 15 residues.

This clone was counted ten times or more. The V gene is TRBV20-1, the J gene TRBJ1-4; TRBD1 might be the D (5 bases). Germline CDR1 and CDR2: DFQATT and SNEGSKA (reference sequence). The CDR3 sequence is 13 residues long. V was shortened by 3 bases and J by 5 bases, with 10 bases between the two germline ends. In nucleotides, the CDR3 is TGCAGTGCTAGTGGGGGACGGAATGAAAAACTGTTTTTT. Amino acids: CSASGGRNEKLFF.

This clone has more than one count but fewer than ten. The chain employs TRBV12-3 or TRBV12-4 and TRBJ2-2, with 10 bases fitting TRBD1. J was trimmed by 4 bases and V by 5 bases; bases with no gene match: 4. The CDR3 runs 15 residues. Here the CDR3 DNA reads TGTGCCAGCAGTGACAGGGGGCCGGGCACCGGGGAGCTGTTTTTT. Amino acid sequence: CASSDRGPGTGELFF.

This chain connects TRBV20-1 to TRBJ2-2; D is undetermined. The ends were cut back, 6 bases at V and 7 bases at J, with 12 bases in the middle. Germline CDR1 DFQATT, CDR2 SNEGSKA (reference sequence). The length of the CDR3 is 12 residues. For the CDR3, the DNA is TGCAGTGCGTGCGAGAGGAGCGGGGAGCTGTTTTTT. Protein: CSACERSGELFF.

V gene TRBV6-1 combines with J gene TRBJ1-2; D possibly corresponds to TRBD1 (6 bases). The germline V and J ends were trimmed by 5 bases and 4 bases, with 14 bases remaining between them. Germline CDR1 and CDR2: MNHNS and SASEGT. This CDR3 spans 14 amino acids. This chain's CDR3 is CASSTGIGFYGYTF. CDR3 nucleotides: TGTGCCAGCAGTACAGGGATAGGGTTCTATGGCTACACCTTC.

This clone has only a few counts. The CDR3: CASSRGGTHNYQFF. In DNA form, the CDR3 reads TGTGCCAGCAGCAGGGGGGGAACCCACAATTATCAGTTCTTC. This chain joins TRBV27 and TRBJ2-1; D tentatively fits TRBD1 or TRBD2 (7 bases each). Germline V CDR1 and CDR2: MNHEY, SMNVEV (reference sequence). With 6 bases removed from V and 13 bases from J, the gap between germline ends came to 22 bases. The length of the CDR3 is 14 residues.

This clone has only one observation. Its ends do not fully match the called genes, so a read error is possible. The chain employs TRBV7-8 and TRBJ2-2; D not resolved. CDR1 and CDR2 (germline): SGHVS, FQNEAQ. The CDR3 has 13 amino acids. The CDR3 loop reads CASSLVDTVELLF. The CDR3 coding sequence is TGTGCCAGCAGCTTAGTAGACACCGTGGAGCTGCTTTTT. Combining the CDR3 with reference TRBV7-8 and TRBJ2-2 gives the whole variable domain GAGVSQSPRYKVAKRGQDVALRCDPISGHVSLFWYQQALGQGPEFLTYFQNEAQLDKSGLPSDRFFAERPEGSVSTLKIQRTQQEDSAVYLCASSLVDTVELLFGEGSRLTVL.

By frequency in the sample, this clone is medium-sized. This chain links TRBV6-1 with TRBJ1-2; possibly TRBD1 for D (6 bases). CDR3 length: 13 residues. CDR1 and CDR2 (germline): MNHNS, SASEGT. The V end was cut by 5 bases, the J end by 2 bases, with 9 bases between. This chain's CDR3 is CASSYTGNYGYTF. CDR3 in DNA: TGTGCCAGCAGTTATACAGGGAACTATGGCTACACCTTC.

This clone was recorded at least ten times. J is TRBJ1-3 and V is TRBV20-1, with D unclear. Trimming pared 1 base from V and 4 bases from J, leaving 11 bases between. Germline CDR1 and CDR2: DFQATT and SNEGSKA (reference sequence). The CDR3 runs to 14 residues. CDR3: CSARGGVTGNTIYF. In nucleotides, the CDR3 is TGCAGTGCTAGAGGCGGGGTCACAGGAAACACCATATATTTT.

Note on this clone: An end of the junction differs from the germline gene, which may be a read error. The chain has TRBV7-2 and TRBJ2-7; the D is unclear. The CDR3 totals 13 residues. Germline lookup yields CDR1 SGHTA and CDR2 FQGNSA. CDR3 region: CAGSLISSHEQYF. The CDR3 bases are TGTGCCGGTAGCTTAATCTCCTCCCACGAGCAGTACTTC.

The rearrangement uses TRBV6-2 or TRBV6-3 and TRBJ2-7, with a possible D match to TRBD2 (6 bases). V dropped 7 bases and J dropped 4 bases, with 11 bases sitting between them. Per germline, CDR1 MNHEY and CDR2 SVGEGT. The CDR3 covers 12 residues. The CDR3: CASTQGLYEQYF. The CDR3 region has the DNA TGTGCCAGCACGCAGGGACTTTACGAGCAGTACTTC.

This clone came up many times. This could be a read error, since a much larger clone is one nucleotide away. This sample includes further DNA sequences coding for the same CDR3. This chain uses TRBV10-1 with TRBJ2-3; D is unclear. Trimming left V 6 bases short and J 6 bases short, with 4 bases between. Germline V gene data show CDR1 as WNHNN and CDR2 as SYGVQD (reference sequence). This CDR3 comprises 10 residues. CDR3 residues: CASRSDTQYF. The CDR3 DNA follows: TGCGCCAGCAGGAGCGATACGCAGTATTTT.

The V call is TRBV20-1, the J call TRBJ2-3, with D possibly being TRBD2 (6 bases). The CDR3 length is 16 residues. CDR1 and CDR2 from the germline V gene are DFQATT and SNEGSKA (reference sequence). Trimming stripped 0 bases from V and 6 bases from J, with 19 bases between. The CDR3 region has the DNA TGCAGTGCTAGAGATCTGGCTAGCGTGGTCCCCGATACGCAGTATTTT. Protein sequence: CSARDLASVVPDTQYF.

The rearrangement links TRBV20-1 to TRBJ2-2, with 7 nucleotides matching TRBD2. V lost 4 bases, J lost 1 base, and 9 bases stayed unmatched. The germline V gene encodes CDR1 DFQATT and CDR2 SNEGSKA (reference sequence). CDR3 length: 16 residues. The CDR3 sequence: CSANPAGVLNTGELFF. The CDR3 bases are TGCAGTGCTAATCCTGCGGGAGTCTTGAACACCGGGGAGCTGTTTTTT.

This clone has only a few counts. The chain combines TRBV28 with TRBJ1-1; 10 nucleotides line up with TRBD1. CDR3 size: 14 residues. J gave up 3 bases and V 8 bases, and 6 bases lay outside the gene matches. The germline V gene has CDR1 MDHEN and CDR2 SYDVKM. The CDR3 here is CASRTGGGDTEAFF. DNA for the CDR3: TGTGCCAGCCGGACAGGGGGGGGTGACACTGAAGCTTTCTTT.

This clone was counted ten times or more. CDR3 loop: CASSLVAGNYNEQFF. The CDR3 DNA sequence: TGTGCCAGCAGCTTGGTAGCGGGGAACTACAATGAGCAGTTCTTC. The chain combines TRBV5-4 with TRBJ2-1; 8 bases match TRBD2. Germline CDR1 SGHNT, CDR2 YYREEE (reference sequence). This CDR3 comprises 15 residues. V was pared by 0 bases and J by 3 bases, with 2 bases of the junction left unmatched.